This T cell receptor (beta chain) stems from a study of blood T cell repertoires in COVID-19. In the study overall: The origin of the acute and convalescent COVID-19 samples was the United States, Italy and Spain.

V was clipped by 2 bases and J by 0 bases, with 12 bases between them. Germline assignment: CDR1 SGHRS and CDR2 YFSETQ. The CDR3 is 16 residues long. This clone is a singleton in its sample. In the study's own analysis: From reference gene primer amplification, estimates of nucleated cell counts were derived. Generated by immunoSEQ multiplex PCR, the TCRdb table keeps only in-frame clones and is missing some. V and J calls and clone size come straight from that table; D and trimming were deduced from the DNA. The sample has roughly 240,000 clones, roughly 80% seen once. What was sequenced was peripheral blood. The sequence was collected from a woman in her 70s with acute or convalescent COVID-19. The chain has TRBV5-1 and TRBJ1-3, with D unclear. The CDR3 sequence is CASSLSGSRSGNTIYF. CDR3 DNA: TGCGCCAGCAGCTTATCGGGGAGTCGCTCTGGAAACACCATATATTTT.